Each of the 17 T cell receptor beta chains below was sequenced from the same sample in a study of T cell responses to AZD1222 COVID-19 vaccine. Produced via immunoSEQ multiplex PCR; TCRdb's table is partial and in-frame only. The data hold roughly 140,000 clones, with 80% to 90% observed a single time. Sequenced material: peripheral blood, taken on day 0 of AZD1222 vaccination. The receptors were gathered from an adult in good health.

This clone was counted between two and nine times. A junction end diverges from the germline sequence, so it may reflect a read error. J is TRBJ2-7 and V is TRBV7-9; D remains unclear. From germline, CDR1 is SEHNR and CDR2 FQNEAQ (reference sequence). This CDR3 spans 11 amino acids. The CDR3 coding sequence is TGTGCCAGCAGCTTCGCTCAGGATAGGGTGTGG. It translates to CASSFAQDRVW.

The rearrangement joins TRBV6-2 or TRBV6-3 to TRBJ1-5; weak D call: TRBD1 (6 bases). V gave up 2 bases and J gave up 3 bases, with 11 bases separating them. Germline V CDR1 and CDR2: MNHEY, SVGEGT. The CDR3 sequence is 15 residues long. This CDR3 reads CASSYRGAYNQPQHF. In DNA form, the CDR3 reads TGTGCCAGCAGTTACCGGGGGGCCTACAATCAGCCCCAGCATTTT.

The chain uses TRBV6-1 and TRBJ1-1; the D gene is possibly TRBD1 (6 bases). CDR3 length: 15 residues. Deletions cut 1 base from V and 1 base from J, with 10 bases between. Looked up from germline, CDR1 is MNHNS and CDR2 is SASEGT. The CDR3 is CASSEVRGGNTEAFF. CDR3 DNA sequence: TGTGCCAGCAGTGAAGTACGAGGGGGGAACACTGAAGCTTTCTTT.

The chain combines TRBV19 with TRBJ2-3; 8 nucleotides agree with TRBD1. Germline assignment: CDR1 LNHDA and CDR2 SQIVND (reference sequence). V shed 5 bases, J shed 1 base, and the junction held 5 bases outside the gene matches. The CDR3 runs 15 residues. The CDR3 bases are TGTGCCAGTAGTCACAGGGGGTTGGGCACAGATACGCAGTATTTT. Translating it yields CASSHRGLGTDTQYF.

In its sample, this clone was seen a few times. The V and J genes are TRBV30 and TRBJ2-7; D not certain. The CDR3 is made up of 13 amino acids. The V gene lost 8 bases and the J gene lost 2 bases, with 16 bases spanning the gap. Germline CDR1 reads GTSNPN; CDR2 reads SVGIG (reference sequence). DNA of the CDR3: TGTGCCCTGGATCGGAAAGTCCCCTACGAGCAGTACTTC. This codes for CALDRKVPYEQYF.

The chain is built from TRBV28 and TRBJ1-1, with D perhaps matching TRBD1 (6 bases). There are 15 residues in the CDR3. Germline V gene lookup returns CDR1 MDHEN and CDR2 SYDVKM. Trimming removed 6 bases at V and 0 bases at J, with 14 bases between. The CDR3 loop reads CASRVPYRVNTEAFF. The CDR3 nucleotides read TGTGCCAGCAGAGTGCCTTACAGGGTGAACACTGAAGCTTTCTTT.

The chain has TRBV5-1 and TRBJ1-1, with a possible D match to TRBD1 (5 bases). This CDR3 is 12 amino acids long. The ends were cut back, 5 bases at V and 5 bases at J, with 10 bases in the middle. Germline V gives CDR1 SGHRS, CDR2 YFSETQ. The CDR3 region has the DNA TGCGCCAGCAGGCAGGGTGAGACTGAAGCTTTCTTT. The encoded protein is CASRQGETEAFF.

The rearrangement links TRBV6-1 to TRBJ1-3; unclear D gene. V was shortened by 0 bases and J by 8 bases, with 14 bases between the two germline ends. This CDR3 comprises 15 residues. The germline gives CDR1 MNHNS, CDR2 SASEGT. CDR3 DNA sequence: TGTGCCAGCAGTGAAGCAGGGAGCCCCGGAGACACCATATATTTT. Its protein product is CASSEAGSPGDTIYF.

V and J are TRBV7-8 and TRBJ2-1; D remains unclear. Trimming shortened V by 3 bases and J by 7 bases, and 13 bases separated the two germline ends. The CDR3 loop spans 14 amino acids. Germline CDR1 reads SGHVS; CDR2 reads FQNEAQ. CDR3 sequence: CASSFVAAHNEQFF. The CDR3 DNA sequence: TGTGCCAGCAGCTTCGTGGCTGCCCATAATGAGCAGTTCTTC.

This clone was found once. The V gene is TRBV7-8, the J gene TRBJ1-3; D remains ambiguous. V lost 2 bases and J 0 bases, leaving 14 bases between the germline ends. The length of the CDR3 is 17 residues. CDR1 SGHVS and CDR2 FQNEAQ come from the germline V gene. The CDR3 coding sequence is TGTGCCAGCAGCTTACTGGACCCATGGGTCTCTGGAAACACCATATATTTT. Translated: CASSLLDPWVSGNTIYF.

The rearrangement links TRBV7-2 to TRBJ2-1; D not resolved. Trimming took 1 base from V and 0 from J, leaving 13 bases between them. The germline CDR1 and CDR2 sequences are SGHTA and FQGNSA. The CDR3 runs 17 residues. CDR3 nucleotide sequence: TGTGCCAGCAGCTTAGTAGCTCGGGCGTACTCCTACAATGAGCAGTTCTTC. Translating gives CASSLVARAYSYNEQFF. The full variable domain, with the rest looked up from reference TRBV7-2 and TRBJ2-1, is GAGVSQSPSNKVTEKGKDVELRCDPISGHTALYWYRQSLGQGLEFLIYFQGNSAPDKSGLPSDRFSAERTGGSVSTLTIQRTQQEDSAVYLCASSLVARAYSYNEQFFGPGTRLTVL.

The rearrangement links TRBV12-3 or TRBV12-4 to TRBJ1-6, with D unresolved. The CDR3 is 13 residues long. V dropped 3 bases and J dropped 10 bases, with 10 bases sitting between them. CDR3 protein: CASSFGVNSPLHF. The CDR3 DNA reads TGTGCCAGCAGTTTTGGGGTAAACTCACCCCTCCACTTT.

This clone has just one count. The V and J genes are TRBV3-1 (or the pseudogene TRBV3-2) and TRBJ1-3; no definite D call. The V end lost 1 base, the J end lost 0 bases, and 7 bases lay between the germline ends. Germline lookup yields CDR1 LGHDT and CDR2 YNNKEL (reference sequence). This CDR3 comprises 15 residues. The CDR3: CASSQAGDSGNTIYF. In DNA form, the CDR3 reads TGTGCCAGCAGCCAAGCGGGAGACTCTGGAAACACCATATATTTT.

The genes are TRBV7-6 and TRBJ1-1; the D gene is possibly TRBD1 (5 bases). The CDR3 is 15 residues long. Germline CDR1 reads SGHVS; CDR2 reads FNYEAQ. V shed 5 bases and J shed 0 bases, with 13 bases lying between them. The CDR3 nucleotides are TGTGCCAGCAGCCAACCTCAGGGACTGAACACTGAAGCTTTCTTT. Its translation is CASSQPQGLNTEAFF.

The CDR3 loop is CASRTDRGVSNTEAFF. The CDR3 DNA sequence: TGTGCCAGCAGAACAGACAGGGGAGTTTCGAACACTGAAGCTTTCTTT. The chain recombines TRBV2 with TRBJ1-1; 8 bases fit TRBD1. The CDR3 covers 16 residues. Germline CDR1 and CDR2: SNHLY and FYNNEI. Trimming removed 6 bases from V and 1 base from J; junction bases left unmatched: 10.

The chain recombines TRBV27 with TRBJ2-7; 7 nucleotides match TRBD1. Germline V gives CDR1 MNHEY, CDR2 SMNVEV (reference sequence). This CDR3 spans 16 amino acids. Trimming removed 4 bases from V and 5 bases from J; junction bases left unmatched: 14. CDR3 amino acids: CASSSRAPNRGDEQYF. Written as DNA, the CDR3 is TGTGCCAGCAGTTCCCGTGCCCCCAACAGGGGAGACGAGCAGTACTTC.

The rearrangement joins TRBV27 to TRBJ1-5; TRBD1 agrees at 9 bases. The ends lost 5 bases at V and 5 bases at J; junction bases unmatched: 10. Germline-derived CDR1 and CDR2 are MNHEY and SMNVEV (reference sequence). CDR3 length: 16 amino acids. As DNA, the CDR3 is TGTGCCAGCAGTCCCAGAGGACAGGGGTCCCATCAGCCCCAGCATTTT. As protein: CASSPRGQGSHQPQHF.